This T cell receptor beta chain originates from a study of cytomegalovirus exposure and HLA in healthy donors (dated by TCRdb to the late 2010s). With respect to the entire study: According to an earlier analysis of around 600 of the donors, 200 million or so T cells yielded approximately 120 million unique TCR beta sequences and 276 Gb of sequence data. The later analysis used no new phenotypic data to find candidate immune exposures, relying instead on TCR beta sequences and their occurrence across donors. Among the roughly 390 genotyped donors, under 90% belonged to the genetic ancestry cluster associated with self-reported Caucasian donors. The study aimed to test whether signatures of past pathogen exposure could be identified by cataloging public T cell receptors. To decide whether each TCR beta V gene segment behaved as functional or pseudogenic, an earlier analysis of approximately 600 of the donors relied on high-throughput TCR beta sequencing. Besides the first cohort of about 730 subjects, a separate validation cohort made up of 120 different subjects was used. Approximately 300 gigabases of sequencing data and roughly 80 million unique TCR sequences made up an early release that covered approximately 620 HLA-typed donors. Every discovery cohort repertoire had been produced on one sequencing platform. Among 300 to 500 genotyped donors of the cohort, an average of around 250,000 unique TCR beta nucleotide sequences was sequenced per donor, of which 15% to 20% were non-productive. Genome-wide SNP genotypes for about three fifths of the roughly 700 donors were used in a later genetic analysis, which treated that subset as a discovery cohort. A handful of DR-DQ haplotypes were handled as single units for association and clustering because linkage in the cohort was strong. Class I and class II HLA loci were covered by the typing at four-digit resolution. To predict cytomegalovirus infection status, the study combined high-throughput TCR immunosequencing, statistical association of individual TCRs with disease status, and machine learning. Alongside the repertoire data, information on donor age, sex, ethnicity and CMV serostatus was compiled. The study used immunosequencing to profile the T cell repertoires of approximately 640 subjects and linked those repertoires to cytomegalovirus serostatus. A later analysis re-analyzed previously published TCR beta repertoires from 550 to 700 donors and added high-resolution HLA genotyping to study TCR occurrence patterns. The number of typed donors differed by locus: about 629-630 for A, B, C, DRB1 and DQB1; 522 for DQA1; 600 to 610 for DPA1; and approximately 450 for DPB1. The research as a whole found: Most TCR sequences were observed very rarely across donors, whereas some public TCRs were present in many individuals. Correlated functional status among segregating V segments might be attributable to linkage disequilibrium, but an unknown experimental factor could not be ruled out. According to the authors, the approach could potentially be generalized to other disease states and immunological phenotypes. Strong co-occurrence of HLA alleles, especially DR and DQ, made assigning TCR associations to individual alleles difficult. The sequencing pipeline was judged likely to have produced a cluster of highly shared sequence variants as a technical artifact. Several of the top co-occurrence clusters appeared to be linked to parvovirus B19, influenza, CMV and Epstein-Barr virus, according to a later analysis. A further reported finding was that TCR beta sequences accurately predicted the HLA-A and HLA-B alleles for most subjects in the first cohort. In an earlier analysis of roughly 500 of the donors, most TCR beta V segments appeared in productive rearrangements about 87% or about 30% of the time, broadly matching IMGT annotations. In vitro tests confirmed that a few of the cytomegalovirus-associated TCR beta chains recognize cytomegalovirus antigens. A later analysis associated about 17,000 TCR beta sequences with specific HLA alleles at a false discovery rate of 0.05. Because counts were too low, roughly 17 rarely observed V segments, including chromosome 9 orphons, were left out of the earlier analysis of approximately 580 of the donors. The 87-base-pair reads could not distinguish some IMGT-functional V segments, including TRBV6-2 and TRBV6-3, so those segments were excluded. A later analysis found that TCR association rates varied across HLA loci, with DRB1 alleles showing the most associated TCRs and HLA-C alleles the fewest. Because HLA typing was unavailable for some donors at each locus, only the typed subset was used in association tests. V-gene and J-gene trimming of TCR beta chains was associated with a missense DCLRE1C variant in a later genetic analysis, and the association was replicated in an independent cohort. The presence/absence analyses assumed that sequencing depth was roughly uniform across donors, and that assumption may not be true. In this cohort, only TCR beta chains were sequenced, and detectable features were limited by the absence of alpha or paired-chain data. The only immune exposure information available for the cohort was CMV serostatus. The study listed approximately 150 TCR beta chains as associated with cytomegalovirus. In a later genetic analysis, fewer N-insertions in productive TCRs were reported among donors in an Asian-associated ancestry cluster than the approximately 670-donor mean. Compared with equally common non-associated chains, HLA-associated TCR beta chains in a later analysis were more clonally expanded and had lower generation probabilities. According to a later analysis, most CMV-associated TCR beta chains appeared to be HLA-restricted, and the HLA associations seemed to be driven largely by CMV exposure. Cytomegalovirus status was reported to be diagnosed by the classifier with high specificity and sensitivity in both the original and validation cohorts.

The method behind the library was the immunoSEQ multiplex PCR assay. For the multiplex PCR, a mixture combining 60 forward primers for TCR Vbeta segments and 13 reverse primers for TCR Jbeta segments was used. The CDR3 region of rearranged TCR beta genes was amplified from genomic DNA with a multiplex PCR assay. The Illumina HiSeq System was used to sequence the amplified TCR beta libraries as 87-base-pair reads. Per the authors' processing: A later analysis tallied tens of millions of unique TCR beta chains across the 666 repertoires, and 10 million to 11 million of those chains were shared by two or more donors. To remove PCR and sequencing errors, raw reads were error-corrected and collapsed into unique sequences using a nearest-neighbor algorithm that merged closely related sequences. Alignment of CDR3 sequences to IMGT reference sequences was used to assign V, D and J gene segments. For a sequence to be retained, at least a six-nucleotide match to both a V gene segment and a J gene segment was required. A rearrangement was called productive if the CDR3 had no stop codons and remained in frame with V and J, and every other rearrangement was called non-productive. CDR3 was defined according to IMGT convention as the region running from the second conserved V-encoded cysteine to the conserved J-encoded phenylalanine. Sequences without an unambiguous match to a single V gene segment were excluded from the earlier analysis of 450 to 650 of the donors. In an earlier analysis of some 590 of the donors, a V segment was called functional when productive rearrangements were above 56.7%, and segregating when the standard deviation between donors exceeded 5%. A statistical classification framework was developed to diagnose cytomegalovirus status using the catalog of TCR beta chain sequences. A later analysis assigned V and J genes by comparing TCR nucleotide sequences with IMGT/GENE-DB human TR gene sequences. Using the TCRdist pipeline, a later analysis assigned CDR3 sequences along with most-parsimonious VDJ recombination scenarios. In a later analysis, every TCR beta chain was defined by the combination of its CDR3 amino acid sequence and its V-gene family, and reads without a unique V-gene family were dropped. To address suspected cross-contamination and a sequencing artifact, a later analysis removed approximately 590 highly shared, low-generation-probability nucleotide sequences. In a later analysis, a clonal expansion index for each public chain was calculated from normalized within-repertoire ranks of inferred template counts. A later analysis computed generation probabilities with a VDJ recombination model fitted to out-of-frame rearrangements, and checked the results against IGoR. In a later analysis, hypergeometric tests were used to score TCR-TCR, TCR-HLA and TCR-CMV co-occurrence, with a repertoire-size bias correction applied to TCR pairs. A later analysis estimated false discovery rates by permuting HLA or CMV assignments 20 times. In a later analysis, co-occurring TCRs were grouped using DBSCAN, and TCRdist sequence similarity was added for clustering within HLA-allele-positive subsets. Repertoires with fewer than 30,000 or more than 120,000 public chains were left out of co-occurrence clustering, as were five repertoires with anomalous nucleotide sharing. The table was pulled from immuneACCESS by TCRdb, which kept in-frame rearrangements only. Such tables lose some clones; where checked, under half of the loss comes from unresolved V genes, and the rest has no known cause. The DNA was the basis for D and trimming; V, J and clone size are from that table. This sample gives nearly 110,000 clones in total; approximately 80% of them show up just once. The ten largest clonotypes hold approximately 1.5% of the sample.

V and J are trimmed by 4 bases and 6 bases, and the gene matches miss 6 bases of the junction. Measured from the cysteine to the phenylalanine, the CDR3 is 14 residues long. Only CDR3 DNA remains: 42 bases, in frame from the first base. The germline V gene specifies WSHSY as CDR1 and SAAADI as CDR2. In total, around 600 healthy bone marrow donors made up the cohort. Cohort members were all nominally healthy when sampled, although unrecorded immune exposures were likely present. The donor tested CMV seronegative, placing the donor among the roughly 340 seronegative members of the cohort. A peripheral blood sample was provided by each donor, and peripheral blood mononuclear cells were used for TCR beta sequencing. Genomic DNA was extracted from the blood cell samples with the Qiagen DNeasy Blood Extraction Kit. Only one count was recorded for this clone. Its antigen remains undetermined. Per-base quality was not reported, and no clone a single base away is much larger than it.

The receptor comes from a man aged 45-60 years in good health and CMV-seronegative. Sequencing was performed on PBMCs. Recombination connected TRBV10-2 to TRBJ2-1, and 7 junctional nucleotides match TRBD1. The DNA sequence follows: TGCGCCAGCAGTGGCCCTGGGACAGTCAATGAGCAGTTCTTC. Translated, this is CASSGPGTVNEQFF.